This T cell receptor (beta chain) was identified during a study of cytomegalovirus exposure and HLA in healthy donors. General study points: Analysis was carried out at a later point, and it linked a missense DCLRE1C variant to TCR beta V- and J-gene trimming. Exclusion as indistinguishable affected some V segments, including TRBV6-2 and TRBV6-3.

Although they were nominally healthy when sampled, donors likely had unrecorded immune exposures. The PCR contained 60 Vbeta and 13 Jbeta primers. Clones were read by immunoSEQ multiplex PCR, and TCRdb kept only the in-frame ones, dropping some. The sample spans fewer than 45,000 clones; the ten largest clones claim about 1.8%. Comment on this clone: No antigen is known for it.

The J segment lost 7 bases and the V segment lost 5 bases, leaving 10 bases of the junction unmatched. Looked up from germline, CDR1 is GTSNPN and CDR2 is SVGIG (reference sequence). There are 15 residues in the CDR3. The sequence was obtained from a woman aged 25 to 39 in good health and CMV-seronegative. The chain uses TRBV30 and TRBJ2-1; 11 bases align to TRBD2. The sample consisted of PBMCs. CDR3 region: CAWGLGLAVGNEQFF. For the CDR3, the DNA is TGTGCCTGGGGTTTGGGACTAGCGGTGGGGAATGAGCAGTTCTTC.